A single T cell receptor (beta chain) is shown here with its context. Antigen: not known. The time point was: sample taken at primary tumor resection. The sequenced material consisted of unsorted whole RNA from tumor, nontumor lung or frozen PBMC. This sample is drawn from a study of spatial heterogeneity in lung cancer. Study-wide results and caveats: Tumor TCRs that were ubiquitous and expanded showed up in blood more at resection than follow-up.

MiXCR, run by TCRdb on the 5' RACE reads, gives a single entry per CDR3 protein. In the table there are tens of thousands of distinct CDR3 sequences, 15% to 25% of which are singletons. The sample in question was PBMCs, obtained at surgery. The origin of this receptor is a male donor with early-stage non-small cell lung cancer.

Here the CDR3 DNA reads TGTGCCAGCAGTTCGTCAGGGCGCGAGCAGTTCTTC. This encodes CASSSSGREQFF. The rearrangement links TRBV12-3 or TRBV12-4 to TRBJ2-1; maybe TRBD1 (5 bases). The CDR3 extends over 12 amino acids. Trimming took 4 bases from V and 10 from J, leaving 11 bases between them.